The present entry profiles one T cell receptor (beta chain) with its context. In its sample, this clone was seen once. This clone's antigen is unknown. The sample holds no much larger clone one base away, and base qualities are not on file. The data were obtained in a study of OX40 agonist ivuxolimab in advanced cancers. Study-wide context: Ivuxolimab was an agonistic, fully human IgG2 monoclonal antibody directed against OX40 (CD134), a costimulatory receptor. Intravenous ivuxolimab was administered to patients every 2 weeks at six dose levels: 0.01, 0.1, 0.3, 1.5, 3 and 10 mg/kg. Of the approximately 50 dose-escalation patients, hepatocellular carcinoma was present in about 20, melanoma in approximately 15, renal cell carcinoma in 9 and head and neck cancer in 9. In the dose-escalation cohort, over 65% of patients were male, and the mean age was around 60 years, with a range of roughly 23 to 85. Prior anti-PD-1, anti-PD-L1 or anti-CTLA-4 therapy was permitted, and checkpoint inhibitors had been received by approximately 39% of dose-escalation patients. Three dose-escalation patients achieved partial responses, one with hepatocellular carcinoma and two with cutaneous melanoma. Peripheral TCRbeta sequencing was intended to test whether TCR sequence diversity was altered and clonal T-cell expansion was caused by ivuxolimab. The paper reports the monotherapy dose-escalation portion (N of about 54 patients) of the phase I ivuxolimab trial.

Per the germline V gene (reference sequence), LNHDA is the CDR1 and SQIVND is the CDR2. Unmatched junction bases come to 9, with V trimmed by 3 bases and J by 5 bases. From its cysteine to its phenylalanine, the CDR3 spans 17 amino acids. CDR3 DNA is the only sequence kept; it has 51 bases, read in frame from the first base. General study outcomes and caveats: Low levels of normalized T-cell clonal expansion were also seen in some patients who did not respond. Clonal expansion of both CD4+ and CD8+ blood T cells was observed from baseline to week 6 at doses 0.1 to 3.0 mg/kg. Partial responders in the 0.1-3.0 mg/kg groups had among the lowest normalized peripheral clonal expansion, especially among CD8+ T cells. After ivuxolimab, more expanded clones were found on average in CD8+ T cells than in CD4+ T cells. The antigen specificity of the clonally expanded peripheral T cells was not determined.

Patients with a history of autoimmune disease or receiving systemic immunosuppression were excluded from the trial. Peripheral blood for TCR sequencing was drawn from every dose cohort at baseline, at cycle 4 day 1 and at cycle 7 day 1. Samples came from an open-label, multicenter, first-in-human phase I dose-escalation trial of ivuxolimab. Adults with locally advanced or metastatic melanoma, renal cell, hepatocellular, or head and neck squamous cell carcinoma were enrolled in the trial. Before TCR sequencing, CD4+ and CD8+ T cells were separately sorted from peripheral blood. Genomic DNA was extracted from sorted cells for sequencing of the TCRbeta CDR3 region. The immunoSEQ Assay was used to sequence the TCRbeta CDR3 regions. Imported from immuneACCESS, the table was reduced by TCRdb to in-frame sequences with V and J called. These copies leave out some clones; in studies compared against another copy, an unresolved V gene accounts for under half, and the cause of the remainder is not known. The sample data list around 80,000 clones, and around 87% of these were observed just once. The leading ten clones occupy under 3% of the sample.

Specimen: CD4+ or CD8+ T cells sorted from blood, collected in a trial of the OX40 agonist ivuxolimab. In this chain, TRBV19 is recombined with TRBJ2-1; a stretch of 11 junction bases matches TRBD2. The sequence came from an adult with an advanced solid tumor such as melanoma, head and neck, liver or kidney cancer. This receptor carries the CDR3 CASSIALVAGGNNEQFF. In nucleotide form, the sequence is TGTGCCAGTAGTATTGCCCTAGTAGCGGGGGGGAACAATGAGCAGTTCTTC.